The rows below give T cell receptor beta chains drawn from one sample of a study of OX40 agonist ivuxolimab in advanced cancers. TCRdb's copy holds only in-frame clones and misses some; the assay was immunoSEQ multiplex PCR. The sample has roughly 87,000 clones; roughly 90% are singletons. The sequenced sample was CD4+ or CD8+ T cells sorted from blood, obtained in a trial of the OX40 agonist ivuxolimab. These TCRs come from an adult with an advanced solid tumor such as melanoma, head and neck, liver or kidney cancer. The CDR3 runs from the conserved cysteine through the conserved F or W. A D gene is named only where the DNA matches it firmly. Some rows mark clone size as missing; the rest say once, few, many or name a class of expanded clone.

length	V	J	size	D	CDR3	DNA
15	TRBV4-3	TRBJ2-7	-	TRBD1	CASSQALGQPDEQYF	TGCGCCAGCAGCCAGGCACTGGGACAGCCCGACGAGCAGTACTTC
17	TRBV4-1	TRBJ1-2	-	-	CASTVVAAPPADYGYTF	TGCGCCAGCACCGTCGTGGCCGCCCCCCCCGCGGACTATGGCTACACCTTC
16	TRBV6-1	TRBJ2-1	-	-	CASSEEPGPPPNEQFF	TGTGCCAGCAGTGAGGAACCGGGCCCCCCGCCCAATGAGCAGTTCTTC
13	TRBV5-1	TRBJ2-7	-	TRBD1	CASSPRTGSEQYF	TGCGCCAGCAGCCCTAGGACAGGGAGCGAGCAGTACTTC
18	TRBV11-2	TRBJ2-1	-	TRBD2	CASTLTLAGGMLYNEQFF	TGTGCCAGCACCCTAACCCTAGCGGGGGGCATGCTATACAATGAGCAGTTCTTC
11	TRBV7-9	TRBJ1-1	-	-	CASSTGFLAFF	TGTGCCAGCAGCACGGGGTTTTTAGCTTTCTTT
14	TRBV19	TRBJ2-7	-	TRBD1	CASSTSGTGFEQYF	TGTGCCAGTAGTACTTCCGGGACAGGGTTCGAGCAGTACTTC
14	TRBV19	TRBJ2-7	once	TRBD1	CAIRRTGGFYEQYF	TGTGCCATAAGGAGGACAGGGGGGTTCTACGAGCAGTACTTC
14	TRBV4-1	TRBJ2-7	-	-	CASSPRGLSYEQYF	TGCGCCAGCAGCCCCAGGGGCTTATCCTACGAGCAGTACTTC
14	TRBV27	TRBJ2-5	-	-	CASSWATSAETQYF	TGTGCCAGCAGTTGGGCGACTTCGGCGGAGACCCAGTACTTC
16	TRBV7-8	TRBJ1-5	-	TRBD1	CASSVVGQGNYQPQHF	TGTGCCAGCAGCGTCGTCGGACAGGGGAATTATCAGCCCCAGCATTTT
14	TRBV7-9	TRBJ2-7	-	-	CASSPGGAGNEQYF	TGTGCCAGCAGCCCTGGGGGGGCTGGAAACGAGCAGTACTTC
13	TRBV9	TRBJ1-1	few	TRBD1	CASSSTGATEAFF	TGTGCCAGCAGCTCCACAGGGGCCACTGAAGCTTTCTTT
14	TRBV5-1	TRBJ1-1	-	-	CASSLVPAGPEAFF	TGCGCCAGCAGCTTGGTACCCGCGGGGCCTGAAGCTTTCTTT
12	TRBV10-3	TRBJ1-4	-	-	CAISDLGEKLFF	TGTGCCATCAGTGACCTGGGTGAAAAACTGTTTTTT
16	TRBV18	TRBJ2-7	-	-	CASSHKDRINPYEQYF	TGTGCCAGCTCACATAAGGACAGAATCAATCCTTACGAGCAGTACTTC
16	TRBV7-2	TRBJ2-3	once	TRBD2	CASSKRASGYTDTQYF	TGTGCCAGCAGCAAACGGGCTAGCGGGTACACAGATACGCAGTATTTT
15	TRBV4-3	TRBJ1-2	-	-	CASSQASQGIYGYTF	TGCGCCAGCAGCCAAGCCAGCCAGGGGATCTATGGCTACACCTTC
13	TRBV7-7	TRBJ2-7	-	-	CASSLGPGYEQYF	TGTGCTAGCAGCTTAGGACCAGGCTACGAGCAGTACTTC
16	TRBV5-5	TRBJ1-2	-	TRBD1	CASSLGLGTANYGYTF	TGTGCCAGCAGCTTGGGTTTAGGGACAGCTAACTATGGCTACACCTTC